These T cell receptor beta chains were read from a single sample in a study of human T cells and chemical hapten exposure. TCRdb redid the calling of the 5' RACE reads with MiXCR, one entry per CDR3 protein. There are 150,000 or so distinct CDR3 sequences in the sample; 4.1% occur only once, and approximately 1.3% lies in the top ten. Receptors were obtained from a female donor in good health. Each CDR3 is given with its conserved first and last residue. The D gene is left open where the match is weak. The listing skips clone size in some rows; elsewhere it reads once, few, many or a size class.

TRBJ1-4	TRBV27	NA	few	CASRESSREKLFF	TGTGCCAGCAGGGAAAGCAGTCGGGAAAAACTGTTTTTT
TRBJ1-5	TRBV12-3/TRBV12-4	NA	many	CASSLAWDYSNQPQHF	TGTGCCAGCAGTTTGGCCTGGGACTATAGCAATCAGCCCCAGCATTTT
TRBJ1-2	TRBV18	NA	many	CASSWDPGPNYGYTF	TGTGCCAGCTCATGGGACCCGGGGCCTAACTATGGCTACACCTTC
TRBJ2-3	TRBV7-9	TRBD1	many	CASSTRPDRPKITDTQYF	TGTGCCAGCAGCACGCGCCCGGACAGGCCTAAGATCACAGATACGCAGTATTTT
TRBJ1-5	TRBV3-1	NA	many	CASSQDVGQPQHF	TGTGCCAGCAGCCAAGATGTTGGCCAGCCCCAGCATTTT
TRBJ1-2	TRBV7-9	TRBD1	many	CASSLTGAYGYTF	TGTGCCAGCAGCTTGACAGGGGCCTATGGCTACACCTTC
TRBJ2-7	TRBV27	NA	NA	CASKHEQYF	TGTGCCAGCAAACACGAGCAGTACTTC
TRBJ2-3	TRBV4-3	NA	many	CASSPGLGAPSTDTQYF	TGCGCCAGCAGCCCAGGGCTGGGGGCGCCTAGCACAGATACGCAGTATTTT
TRBJ1-1	TRBV13	NA	few	CASRVLDTEAFF	TGTGCCAGCAGGGTCCTCGACACTGAAGCTTTCTTT
TRBJ2-2	TRBV28	TRBD2	many	CAAEVGLAGGNTGELFF	TGTGCCGCCGAAGTCGGGCTAGCGGGGGGGAACACCGGGGAGCTGTTTTTT
TRBJ2-3	TRBV12-3/TRBV12-4	TRBD1	many	CASSPDRARTDTQYF	TGTGCCAGCAGTCCGGACAGGGCTCGCACAGATACGCAGTATTTT
TRBJ2-3	TRBV15	TRBD2	many	CATIPSGTSTDTQYF	TGTGCCACTATACCTAGCGGTACTAGCACAGATACGCAGTATTTT
TRBJ2-4	TRBV19	TRBD1	many	CASSIGRGRLLNIQYF	TGTGCCAGTAGTATCGGCAGGGGGCGATTATTAAACATTCAGTACTTC
TRBJ1-1	TRBV29-1	NA	many	CSVALWNTEAFF	TGCAGCGTCGCCCTCTGGAACACTGAAGCTTTCTTT
TRBJ2-2	TRBV2	TRBD1	many	CASSFGGTGNTGELFF	TGTGCCAGCAGTTTTGGCGGGACAGGGAACACCGGGGAGCTGTTTTTT
TRBJ2-3	TRBV5-1	NA	NA	CASSLGIRTDTQYF	TGCGCCAGCAGCTTGGGTATTAGGACAGATACGCAGTATTTT
TRBJ2-2	TRBV7-9	NA	few	CASSPLSQVGPGELFF	TGTGCCAGCAGCCCTCTTAGCCAGGTTGGGCCCGGGGAGCTGTTTTTT
TRBJ2-7	TRBV15	NA	many	CATSKEATSYEQYF	TGTGCCACCAGCAAAGAGGCGACTTCCTACGAGCAGTACTTC
TRBJ2-7	TRBV7-2	TRBD2	NA	CASRVAGGVQGDEQYF	TGTGCCAGCCGTGTAGCGGGGGGAGTTCAAGGGGACGAGCAGTACTTC
TRBJ2-3	TRBV9	NA	many	CASSVEVGTDTQYF	TGTGCCAGCAGCGTAGAGGTGGGCACAGATACGCAGTATTTT
TRBJ2-3	TRBV6-2/TRBV6-3	NA	few	CASRGLGAGTDTQYF	TGTGCCAGCAGGGGACTGGGGGCCGGCACAGATACGCAGTATTTT
TRBJ2-5	TRBV20-1	NA	many	CSADETYQETQYF	TGCAGTGCTGATGAAACGTACCAAGAGACCCAGTACTTC
TRBJ2-3	TRBV6-1	TRBD2	many	CASSVIAGGQDTQYF	TGTGCCAGCAGTGTGATAGCGGGGGGACAGGATACGCAGTATTTT